This T cell receptor beta chain was documented in a study of regulatory T cells in long-lasting Graves disease. Study information: Antithyroid drugs had been taken under 3 months by newly diagnosed Graves' patients. Whole-study findings and limits: Favored usage of TRBV28, TRBJ1-2 and TRBJ2-5 was recorded in persistent disease.

This clonotype was detected ten times or more. Its antigen remains unknown. The ends lost 0 bases at V and 0 bases at J; junction bases unmatched: 0. This CDR3 has 15 amino acids. The V gene's germline CDR1 is SGHAT and CDR2 FQNNGV. Documented time point: newly diagnosed GD, antithyroid drugs for less than 3 months. The TCR library used RNA extracted from PBMCs. TCR beta libraries were built with iRepertoire HTBI primers and Arm-PCR of CDR3 regions. In TCRdb, the multiplex PCR reads were re-called with MiXCR into one record per CDR3 protein. The sample lists hundreds of thousands of distinct CDR3 sequences; 16% were seen once. The data were also submitted as part of a second study, on T cells in Graves' hyperthyroidism and ophthalmopathy.

Sequenced material: peripheral blood mononuclear cells (PBMCs), taken at new diagnosis, from a patient treated with antithyroid drugs. This rearrangement joins TRBV11-2 to TRBJ2-3, with 7 nucleotides matching TRBD1. The sequence derives from a middle-aged man with Graves disease. CDR3 in DNA: TGTGCCAGCAGCTTAGACAGGGGGAGCACAGATACGCAGTATTTT. Its translation: CASSLDRGSTDTQYF.